Below are 16 T cell receptor beta chains sequenced from a single sample in a study of blood T cell repertoires in COVID-19. Clones were read by immunoSEQ multiplex PCR, and TCRdb kept only the in-frame ones, dropping some. The sample shows more than 85,000 clones, 85% to 90% of them seen only once. Material for sequencing was peripheral blood. The source is a human donor with COVID-19, enrolled during active disease. The donor label of this sample is uncertain.

CDR3 coding DNA: TGTGCCAGCAGTACCTTGGGACAGGGCGACAATGAGCAGTTCTTC. Its protein product is CASSTLGQGDNEQFF. The chain joins TRBV28 to TRBJ2-1; 9 bases agree with TRBD1. The germline V gene encodes CDR1 MDHEN and CDR2 SYDVKM. J lost 5 bases, V lost 5 bases, and 7 bases had no gene match. The CDR3 is 15 amino acids.

There are a few counts of this clone. V gene TRBV7-9 combines with J gene TRBJ2-3, with TRBD2 matching 8 bases. Germline CDR1 and CDR2: SEHNR and FQNEAQ (reference sequence). The CDR3 runs 15 residues. The V and J ends lost 3 bases and 6 bases, in that order; junction bases with no gene match: 8. The CDR3 here is CASSFPGGGADTQYF. Here the CDR3 DNA reads TGTGCCAGCAGCTTTCCGGGAGGGGGGGCTGATACGCAGTATTTT.

The chain employs TRBV28 and TRBJ2-3; possibly TRBD2 for D (5 bases). This CDR3 has 11 amino acids. In germline, CDR1 is MDHEN, CDR2 SYDVKM. The germline V and J ends were trimmed by 5 bases and 10 bases, with 10 bases remaining between them. The CDR3 loop reads CASSAPRAQYF. The CDR3 DNA reads as TGTGCCAGCAGTGCCCCGAGGGCGCAGTATTTT.

This clone was seen once. The chain uses TRBV5-1 and TRBJ2-3, with TRBD2 identical over 8 bases. V trimming: 4 bases; J trimming: 0 bases; junction bases outside the gene matches: 16. The CDR3 is 19 amino acids. The germline gives CDR1 SGHRS, CDR2 YFSETQ. DNA for the CDR3: TGCGCCAGCAGCCCCCTGCCCCGGACGGGGGGGACTAGCACAGATACGCAGTATTTT. Translated: CASSPLPRTGGTSTDTQYF.

This sequence joins TRBV3-1 (or the pseudogene TRBV3-2) and TRBJ2-5; TRBD2 agrees at 8 bases. J lost 5 bases, V lost 7 bases, and 9 bases had no gene match. This CDR3 contains 14 residues. Per germline, CDR1 LGHDT and CDR2 YNNKEL (reference sequence). CDR3 residues: CASTLGGGLETQYF. The CDR3 nucleotides read TGTGCCAGCACCCTCGGGGGGGGCCTGGAGACCCAGTACTTC.

The J gene is TRBJ1-1, the V gene TRBV10-3, with D perhaps matching TRBD1 (5 bases). The CDR3 contains 11 residues. Germline V CDR1 and CDR2: ENHRY, SYGVKD. V was pared by 2 bases and J by 11 bases, with 9 bases between. The CDR3 DNA follows: TGTGCCATCAGTGAGGGAAGGGGTGCTTTCTTT. Amino acid sequence: CAISEGRGAFF.

This chain uses TRBV27 with TRBJ1-1; no definite D call. Germline V gives CDR1 MNHEY, CDR2 SMNVEV (reference sequence). V dropped 3 bases and J dropped 2 bases, with 10 bases sitting between them. CDR3 length: 14 amino acids. In nucleotides, the CDR3 is TGTGCCAGCAGTTTTTCGGGGTTCAACACTGAAGCTTTCTTT. This encodes CASSFSGFNTEAFF.

The chain combines TRBV9 with TRBJ1-1; D perhaps matches TRBD1 (6 bases). This CDR3 comprises 14 residues. Germline values: CDR1 SGDLS, CDR2 YYNGEE. V was clipped by 4 bases and J by 2 bases, with 12 bases between them. CDR3 in amino acids: CASSNGQPNTEAFF. CDR3 DNA: TGTGCCAGCAGCAACGGACAGCCTAACACTGAAGCTTTCTTT.

V is TRBV6-1 and J is TRBJ1-5; D possibly corresponds to TRBD1 (5 bases). Trimming took 2 bases from V and 6 from J, leaving 17 bases between them. Per the germline V gene, CDR1 is MNHNS and CDR2 is SASEGT. The CDR3 runs 16 residues. The CDR3: CASSEQTGGTGQPQHF. Here the CDR3 DNA reads TGTGCCAGCAGTGAACAAACGGGGGGGACGGGTCAGCCCCAGCATTTT.

The gene calls are TRBV5-5 and TRBJ1-2, with 12 bases matching TRBD1. V dropped 4 bases and J dropped 1; count of bases not matched to a gene: 11. The CDR3 has 18 residues. Germline loops: CDR1 SGHKS, CDR2 YYEKEE (reference sequence). The DNA for the CDR3 is TGTGCCAGCAGCCCAGAGGGGGGACAGGGGGCGTTTAACTATGGCTACACCTTC. Protein product: CASSPEGGQGAFNYGYTF.

This rearrangement joins TRBV12-3 or TRBV12-4 to TRBJ2-5; tentatively, D is TRBD2 (5 bases). With 3 bases removed from V and 4 bases from J, the gap between germline ends came to 9 bases. The CDR3 runs 13 residues. The DNA for the CDR3 is TGTGCCAGCAGTTTGGTGGGAGTAGAGACCCAGTACTTC. Protein product: CASSLVGVETQYF.

V usage is TRBV13 and J usage is TRBJ2-1, with a weak D call TRBD2 (6 bases). This CDR3 is 13 amino acids long. Germline CDR1 is PRHDT and CDR2 is FYEKMQ (reference sequence). V lost 8 bases and J 5 bases, leaving 13 bases between the germline ends. The CDR3 protein is CASGTPGDNEQFF. Written as DNA, the CDR3 is TGTGCCAGCGGGACCCCGGGGGACAATGAGCAGTTCTTC.

The rearrangement uses TRBV7-2 and TRBJ2-1, with D unclear. The V end was cut by 5 bases, the J end by 7 bases, with 6 bases between. The CDR3 loop spans 11 amino acids. Per the germline V gene, CDR1 is SGHTA and CDR2 is FQGNSA. The CDR3 is CASSPFNEQFF. DNA of the CDR3: TGTGCCAGCAGCCCCTTTAATGAGCAGTTCTTC.

This clone was found many times. The CDR3 DNA follows: TGTGCCAGCAGCTTAACAGGACAGATAACCGGGGAGCTGTTTTTT. The encoded protein is CASSLTGQITGELFF. V is TRBV7-3 and J is TRBJ2-2, with a weak D call TRBD1 (6 bases). The V and J ends lost 0 bases and 5 bases respectively, with 10 bases between them. The CDR3 has 15 amino acids. Germline V gives CDR1 SGHTA, CDR2 FQGTGA. Full variable domain (outside the CDR3, taken from reference TRBV7-3 and TRBJ2-2): GAGVSQTPSNKVTEKGKYVELRCDPISGHTALYWYRQSLGQGPEFLIYFQGTGAADDSGLPNDRFFAVRPEGSVSTLKIQRTERGDSAVYLCASSLTGQITGELFFGEGSRLTVL.

Only one count was recorded for this clone. The rearrangement links TRBV27 to TRBJ2-4, with D possibly TRBD2 on 6 matching bases. The CDR3 extends over 12 amino acids. CDR1 and CDR2 from the germline V gene are MNHEY and SMNVEV (reference sequence). Trimming shortened V by 10 bases and J by 5 bases, and 12 bases separated the two germline ends. The CDR3 spells CATGESQNIQYF. CDR3 nucleotide sequence: TGTGCCACGGGGGAATCCCAAAACATTCAGTACTTC.

This chain connects TRBV28 to TRBJ2-5, with a weak D call TRBD2 (6 bases). The V end was cut by 3 bases, the J end by 6 bases, with 14 bases between. The CDR3 contains 14 residues. Germline values: CDR1 MDHEN, CDR2 SYDVKM. The CDR3 region is CASSFLPGDQTQYF. DNA for the CDR3: TGTGCCAGCAGTTTCTTACCGGGAGATCAGACCCAGTACTTC.